This entry describes one T cell receptor (beta chain). The clone's antigen remains unknown. Library method: the immunoSEQ multiplex PCR assay. For the multiplex PCR, a mixture combining 60 forward primers for TCR Vbeta segments and 13 reverse primers for TCR Jbeta segments was used. The CDR3 region of rearranged TCR beta genes was amplified from genomic DNA with a multiplex PCR assay. The Illumina HiSeq System was used to sequence the amplified TCR beta libraries as 87-base-pair reads. In the source study's methods: Across the roughly 700 repertoires, a later analysis counted 75 million to 90 million unique TCR beta chains, roughly 11 million of which were shared by at least two donors. Raw reads were error-corrected and collapsed into unique sequences by a nearest-neighbor algorithm in which closely related sequences were merged to remove PCR and sequencing errors. CDR3 sequences were aligned to IMGT reference sequences to assign V, D and J gene segments. Each retained sequence needed at least a six-nucleotide match to both a V gene segment and a J gene segment. Rearrangements were called productive when the CDR3 lacked stop codons and stayed in frame with V and J; all others were non-productive. Following IMGT convention, CDR3 was defined as the stretch from the second conserved V-encoded cysteine up to the conserved J-encoded phenylalanine. In an earlier analysis of approximately 500 of the donors, sequences lacking an unambiguous match to a single V gene segment were excluded. An earlier analysis of 587 of the donors called V segments functional above 56.7% productive rearrangements and segregating when the between-donor standard deviation exceeded 5%. To diagnose cytomegalovirus status from the catalog of TCR beta chain sequences, a statistical classification framework was built. V and J gene assignment, in a later analysis, came from comparing TCR nucleotide sequences with IMGT/GENE-DB human TR gene sequences. The TCRdist pipeline was used in a later analysis to assign CDR3 sequences and most-parsimonious VDJ recombination scenarios. In a later analysis, every TCR beta chain was defined by the combination of its CDR3 amino acid sequence and its V-gene family, and reads without a unique V-gene family were dropped. A later analysis removed 592 highly shared, low-generation-probability nucleotide sequences to deal with suspected cross-contamination and a sequencing artifact. In a later analysis, a clonal expansion index for each public chain was calculated from normalized within-repertoire ranks of inferred template counts. In a later analysis, generation probabilities were computed using a VDJ recombination model fitted to out-of-frame rearrangements, and the results were checked against IGoR. A later analysis scored TCR-TCR, TCR-HLA and TCR-CMV co-occurrence with hypergeometric tests, applying a repertoire-size bias correction to TCR pairs. False discovery rates were estimated in a later analysis by permuting HLA or CMV assignments 20 times. In a later analysis, co-occurring TCRs were grouped with DBSCAN, and TCRdist sequence similarity was added when clustering was performed within HLA-allele-positive subsets. Repertoires with fewer than 30,000 or more than 120,000 public chains were left out of co-occurrence clustering, as were five repertoires with anomalous nucleotide sharing. TCRdb retrieved this table from immuneACCESS and kept in-frame rearrangements only. Not all clones are present; in checked studies, unresolved V genes account for under half, and no reason is known for the remainder. Clonal size and the V and J genes are those of that table, whereas D and trimming came from the DNA. The sample table on file contains roughly 72,000 clones. 3% to 4% of the sample comes from the top ten.

The cohort was made up of about 670 healthy bone marrow donors. All cohort members were sampled while nominally healthy, although unrecorded immune exposures were likely present. The donor was CMV seropositive and belonged to the group of about 290 seropositive cohort members. Each donor provided a peripheral blood sample, and peripheral blood mononuclear cells were used for TCR beta sequencing. Genomic DNA extraction from the blood cell samples was performed with the Qiagen DNeasy Blood Extraction Kit. The data derive from a study of cytomegalovirus exposure and HLA in healthy donors listed by TCRdb under 2017. Background for the entire study: An earlier analysis of approximately 550 of the donors reported more than 250 Gb of sequence data and about 100 million unique TCR beta sequences from roughly 180 million T cells. An early release covering roughly 580 HLA-typed donors comprised about 290 gigabases of sequencing data and tens of millions of unique TCR sequences. The genetic ancestry cluster associated with self-reported Caucasian donors included 81% of the 398 genotyped donors. The study aimed to test whether signatures of past pathogen exposure could be identified by cataloging public T cell receptors. The T cell repertoires of 666 subjects were profiled by immunosequencing and related to cytomegalovirus serostatus. Along with the roughly 670-subject first cohort, a separate validation cohort of over a hundred different subjects was used. To predict cytomegalovirus infection status, the study combined high-throughput TCR immunosequencing, statistical association of individual TCRs with disease status, and machine learning. In a later analysis, previously published TCR beta repertoires from about 670 donors were re-analyzed and high-resolution HLA genotyping was added so that TCR occurrence patterns could be studied. In the later analysis, no new phenotypic data were used to find candidate immune exposures; instead, reliance was placed on TCR beta sequences and their occurrence across donors. In an earlier analysis of roughly 600 of the donors, high-throughput TCR beta sequencing was used to judge whether each TCR beta V gene segment behaved as functional or pseudogenic. Donor age, sex, ethnicity and CMV serostatus were collected together with the repertoire data. A later genetic analysis took genome-wide SNP genotypes for about three fifths of the 666 donors and used that subset as a discovery cohort. All discovery cohort repertoires had been generated on a single sequencing platform. Both class I and class II loci were covered by HLA typing, at four-digit resolution. The number of donors typed differed by locus, with roughly 629-640 for A, B, C, DRB1 and DQB1, roughly 550 for DQA1, under 610 for DPA1, and about 450 for DPB1. A handful of DR-DQ haplotypes were handled as single units for association and clustering because linkage in the cohort was strong. Among some 400 genotyped donors of the cohort, an average of about 220,000 unique TCR beta nucleotide sequences was sequenced per donor, of which 15% to 20% were non-productive.

Study-wide conclusions, independent of this receptor: In an earlier analysis of around 600 of the donors, most TCR beta V segments appeared in productive rearrangements about 87% or about 30% of the time, broadly matching IMGT annotations. In a later analysis, the rate of TCR association differed among HLA loci, with DRB1 alleles having the most associated TCRs and HLA-C alleles having the fewest. According to a later analysis, most CMV-associated TCR beta chains appeared to be HLA-restricted, and the HLA associations seemed to be driven largely by CMV exposure. A cluster of highly shared sequence variants was judged likely to be a technical artifact of the sequencing pipeline. A further reported finding was that TCR beta sequences accurately predicted the HLA-A and HLA-B alleles for most subjects in the first cohort. Linkage disequilibrium might explain the correlated functional status among segregating V segments, but an unknown experimental factor could not be excluded. The 87-base-pair reads could not distinguish some IMGT-functional V segments, including TRBV6-2 and TRBV6-3, so those segments were excluded. The authors suggested that the approach could potentially be generalized to other disease states and immunological phenotypes. Because counts were too low, under 20 rarely observed V segments, including chromosome 9 orphons, were left out of the earlier analysis of 587 of the donors. In a later analysis, 16,951 TCR beta sequences were associated with specific HLA alleles at a false discovery rate of 0.05. HLA typing was unavailable for some donors at each locus, so association tests used only the typed subset. CMV serostatus was the only immune exposure information available for the cohort. In this cohort, only TCR beta chains were sequenced, and detectable features were limited by the absence of alpha or paired-chain data. A later genetic analysis reported fewer N-insertions in productive TCRs among donors in an Asian-associated ancestry cluster than the roughly 620-donor mean. Assigning TCR associations to individual alleles was difficult when HLA alleles, especially DR and DQ, strongly co-occurred. The study gave a list of 150 to 200 TCR beta chains associated with cytomegalovirus. In a later analysis, HLA-associated TCR beta chains were found to be more clonally expanded and to have lower generation probabilities than equally common non-associated chains. An association between a missense DCLRE1C variant and V-gene and J-gene trimming of TCR beta chains was found in a later genetic analysis and replicated in an independent cohort. While some public TCRs were present in many individuals, most TCR sequences turned up only very rarely across donors. Several of the top co-occurrence clusters appeared to be linked to parvovirus B19, influenza, CMV and Epstein-Barr virus, according to a later analysis. The classifier was reported to diagnose cytomegalovirus status with high specificity and sensitivity in both the original and validation cohorts. A few of the identified cytomegalovirus-associated TCR beta chains were confirmed in vitro to be specific for cytomegalovirus antigens. The presence/absence analyses assumed that sequencing depth was roughly uniform across donors, and that assumption may not be true.

The CDR3 starts with the cysteine, ends with the phenylalanine, and has 15 residues. CDR3 DNA is the only sequence kept; it has 45 bases, read in frame from the first base. V is cut by 2 bases and J by 2 bases, and the space between the germline ends is 15 bases. The germline V gene (reference sequence) sets CDR1 to GTSNPN and CDR2 to SVGIG. Sequenced material: PBMCs. The chain uses TRBV30 and TRBJ2-5, with the D gene not confidently named. The sequence derives from a man in his late teens or twenties in good health and CMV-seropositive. The sequenced DNA: TGTGCCTGGAGTCTCCTTGACAATTTACAAGAGACCCAGTACTTC. Translation gives CAWSLLDNLQETQYF.